This TCR beta chain was captured in a study of CD4 and CD8 cells across lung adenocarcinoma regions. V gave up 10 bases and J gave up 10 bases, with 23 bases separating them. This CDR3 is built from 14 residues. Germline V gene lookup returns CDR1 MNHNS and CDR2 SASEGT. TCRdb itself ran the PCR reads through MiXCR, one entry per CDR3 protein. The sample lists 1,500 to 2,500 distinct CDR3 sequences, about 61% seen once, with 37% in the top ten. Donors had localized lung adenocarcinoma, a non-small cell lung cancer. J is TRBJ2-1 and V is TRBV6-1; tentatively, D is TRBD1 (5 bases). This receptor was taken from a female donor with lung adenocarcinoma. The CD4 and CD8 labels of this study may be unreliable. Sequenced input: CD4+ T cells from the margin of a lung tumor. The CDR3 here is CATAFLPTGTEQFF. CDR3 coding DNA: TGTGCCACCGCATTTCTCCCAACAGGCACCGAGCAGTTCTTC.